This T cell receptor beta chain derives from a study of PD-L1 blockade in urothelial cancer. As for the study in general: Patients arrived having already received 0 to 3 prior chemotherapy regimens.

TCRdb's copy holds only in-frame clones and misses some; the assay was immunoSEQ multiplex PCR. Among roughly 74,000 clones listed, about nine tenths were seen once. Germline lookup yields CDR1 SGHKS and CDR2 YYEKEE (reference sequence). The CDR3 runs to 14 residues. V was pared by 1 base and J by 3 bases, with 11 bases between. V and J are TRBV5-5 and TRBJ2-7; possible D gene TRBD1, 5 bases. This clonotype originated in a woman in her 70s with urothelial cancer. Sample: PBMCs, taken around atezolizumab (anti-PD-L1) treatment. CDR3 residues: CASSLFDSSYEQYF. The CDR3 DNA follows: TGTGCCAGCAGCTTGTTCGACAGCAGCTACGAGCAGTACTTC.